A selection of T cell receptor beta chains follows, all from one sample in a study of CD8 T cells in Susac syndrome. TCRdb re-called the immunoSEQ multiplex PCR reads through MiXCR, storing one row per CDR3 protein. The sample holds 70,000 or so distinct CDR3 sequences, approximately 95% seen once. Sequenced: CD8+ T cells from PBMCs. The receptors were gathered from a human donor with multiple sclerosis. The CDR3 runs from the conserved cysteine through the conserved F or W. D genes are given only for firm matches. Some rows have no size entry. The others give once, few or many, or a class for an expanded clone.

v_call	clone_size	d_call	j_call	cdr3_nt	cdr3_aa
TRBV29-1	-	TRBD1	TRBJ1-5	TGCACCCGTCTCGACAGGGGCTGGCAGCCCCAGCATTTT	CTRLDRGWQPQHF
TRBV20-1	-	-	TRBJ1-1	TGCAGTGCTAGAGCCACGTGGGGGTGGGACACTGAAGCTTTCTTT	CSARATWGWDTEAFF
TRBV27	-	TRBD1	TRBJ2-6	TGTGCCAGCACGACAGGGGTCTCTGGGGCCAACGTCCTGACTTTC	CASTTGVSGANVLTF
TRBV6-6	-	-	TRBJ1-5	TGTGCCAGCAGTTACCATGGGGGTGGGCCGAATCAGCCCCAGCATTTT	CASSYHGGGPNQPQHF
TRBV5-1	-	-	TRBJ1-5	TGCGCCAGCAGACCTGGGAGAGATCCGGTCTGGCCCCAGCATTTT	CASRPGRDPVWPQHF
TRBV7-9	-	-	TRBJ2-2	TGTGCCAGCATCCCGGGTGGACACGGGAGCGGGGAGCTGTTTTTT	CASIPGGHGSGELFF
TRBV7-2	once	TRBD2	TRBJ2-7	TGTGCCAGCAGCTTGCTTAGCGGGGTCTACGAGCAGTACTTC	CASSLLSGVYEQYF
TRBV27	-	-	TRBJ1-1	TGTGCCAGCAGTCCCCCCCTCGGTGAAGCTTTCTTT	CASSPPLGEAFF
TRBV19	-	-	TRBJ1-1	TGTGCCAGTGCGCTTGGTCCAGAGATGAACACTGAAGCTTTCTTT	CASALGPEMNTEAFF
TRBV27	-	TRBD1	TRBJ2-7	TGTGCCAGCAGTTCCCCGGGACAGGGTTGGTACGAGCAGTACTTC	CASSSPGQGWYEQYF
TRBV27	-	TRBD1	TRBJ1-4	TGTGCCACGGAGTACACAGGGGAATCTAATGAAAAACTGTTTTTT	CATEYTGESNEKLFF